Following are 23 T cell receptor beta chains from one sample sequenced in a study of technical replicates of blood from several donors. TCRdb's table, derived via immunoSEQ multiplex PCR, lists solely in-frame clones and lacks some. The data show approximately 99,000 clones, with 95% seen just once and around 0.21% held by the top ten. Sequencing used T cells isolated from PBMCs. These TCRs come from a human donor in good health.

The CDR3 nucleotides are TGTGCCAGCAGTTACTCTCACAGGGGTTATGAAAAACTGTTTTTT. Its protein product is CASSYSHRGYEKLFF. V and J are TRBV6-5 and TRBJ1-4; 7 bases fit TRBD1. Losses at the gene ends were 0 bases for V and 6 bases for J; bases not matched to a gene: 4. The CDR3 loop spans 15 amino acids. CDR1 is MNHEY, CDR2 SVGAGI, per germline.

This chain connects TRBV11-2 to TRBJ2-5, with D uncertain. The germline V gene encodes CDR1 SGHAT and CDR2 FQNNGV. The V gene lost 0 bases and the J gene lost 5 bases, with 4 bases spanning the gap. This CDR3 has 12 amino acids. CDR3 residues: CASSLDAETQYF. The CDR3 DNA reads as TGTGCCAGCAGCTTAGATGCGGAGACCCAGTACTTC.

The sample holds one count of this clone. J is TRBJ2-7 and V is TRBV19; 9 positions match TRBD1. CDR1 is LNHDA, CDR2 SQIVND, per germline (reference sequence). The CDR3 consists of 14 residues. J lost 5 bases, V lost 4 bases, and 6 bases had no gene match. The CDR3 sequence is CASSTPDRGDEQYF. The CDR3 DNA sequence: TGTGCCAGTAGTACCCCGGACAGGGGAGACGAGCAGTACTTC.

This chain links TRBV20-1 with TRBJ1-2; D not resolved. In germline, CDR1 is DFQATT, CDR2 SNEGSKA (reference sequence). V was trimmed by 6 bases and J by 10 bases, leaving 15 bases between them. There are 11 residues in the CDR3. As DNA, the CDR3 is TGCAGTGCCGCCGAGGCGGGGTACTACACCTTC. This encodes CSAAEAGYYTF.

This chain joins TRBV7-9 and TRBJ1-1; 10 bases are a match to TRBD1. Germline-derived CDR1 and CDR2 are SEHNR and FQNEAQ (reference sequence). CDR3 length: 16 residues. Germline trimming cut 5 bases from V and 5 bases from J; bases unmatched to any gene: 11. The CDR3: CASSPPGQGIGTEAFF. CDR3 bases: TGTGCCAGCAGCCCTCCGGGACAGGGGATTGGGACTGAAGCTTTCTTT.

This chain joins TRBV30 and TRBJ1-1, with TRBD1 as a possible D gene (5 bases). Germline V gene lookup returns CDR1 GTSNPN and CDR2 SVGIG (reference sequence). There are 13 residues in the CDR3. Between the trimmed V and J ends, which lost 1 base and 4 bases, there was a span of 10 bases. The CDR3 spells CAWSAAGSTEAFF. CDR3 in DNA: TGTGCCTGGAGTGCCGCAGGGTCCACTGAAGCTTTCTTT.

The genes are TRBV4-2 and TRBJ2-2, with 13 bases that match TRBD2. The germline CDR1 and CDR2 sequences are LGHNA and YNFKEQ. Trimming removed 4 bases from V and 6 bases from J; junction bases left unmatched: 5. This CDR3 has 16 residues. CDR3 region: CASSRTSGSIAGELFF. The CDR3 DNA sequence: TGTGCCAGCAGCCGGACTAGCGGGAGTATAGCCGGGGAGCTGTTTTTT.

The chain uses TRBV6-4 and TRBJ1-5; D uncertain. Trimming removed 5 bases from V and 9 bases from J, with 11 bases in between. The CDR3 runs to 12 residues. CDR1 is MRHNA and CDR2 is SNTAGT in the germline V gene. The DNA for the CDR3 is TGTGCCAGCAGTTTTATACCGGGGCCCCAGCATTTT. This translates into CASSFIPGPQHF.

This chain joins TRBV28 and TRBJ1-1; possible D gene TRBD1, 6 bases. Germline CDR1 MDHEN, CDR2 SYDVKM. This CDR3 is 14 amino acids long. V shed 7 bases and J shed 1 base, with 13 bases lying between them. The CDR3: CASTWTATNTEAFF. The CDR3 bases are TGTGCCAGCACCTGGACAGCGACGAACACTGAAGCTTTCTTT.

The chain joins TRBV7-8 to TRBJ2-3, with 10 bases fitting TRBD2. CDR3 length: 15 residues. V shed 5 bases and J 3 bases; nucleotides not matched to a gene: 5. From germline, CDR1 is SGHVS and CDR2 FQNEAQ. Here the CDR3 DNA reads TGTGCCAGCAGCCGCGCAGCGGGGGGGACAGATACGCAGTATTTT. Protein sequence: CASSRAAGGTDTQYF.

The rearrangement uses TRBV28 and TRBJ1-1; the match to TRBD1 covers 7 bases. CDR1 MDHEN and CDR2 SYDVKM come from the germline V gene. This CDR3 comprises 15 residues. J was trimmed by 4 bases and V by 6 bases; bases with no gene match: 11. The CDR3 reads CASRALIQGVTEAFF. The CDR3 nucleotides read TGTGCCAGCAGGGCACTCATTCAGGGGGTCACTGAAGCTTTCTTT.

CDR3 DNA sequence: TGTGCCAGCAGTTTCGGAGGCAATGAGCAGTTCTTC. It specifies CASSFGGNEQFF. The chain joins TRBV6-1 to TRBJ2-1; a possible D gene is TRBD2 (5 bases). In germline, CDR1 is MNHNS, CDR2 SASEGT. CDR3 length equals 12 residues. V gave up 5 bases and J gave up 6 bases, with 8 bases separating them.

In this sample, this clone turned up a few times. The rearrangement uses TRBV28 and TRBJ2-3, with a possible D match to TRBD2 (5 bases). Between the trimmed V and J ends, which lost 4 bases and 2 bases, there was a span of 16 bases. CDR3 length: 16 residues. CDR1 and CDR2 (germline): MDHEN, SYDVKM. This CDR3 reads CASSWVAEASTDTQYF. CDR3 DNA: TGTGCCAGCAGTTGGGTGGCGGAGGCCTCCACAGATACGCAGTATTTT. The full variable domain, its missing parts supplied by reference TRBV28 and TRBJ2-3, is DVKVTQSSRYLVKRTGEKVFLECVQDMDHENMFWYRQDPGLGLRLIYFSYDVKMKEKGDIPEGYSVSREKKERFSLILESASTNQTSMYLCASSWVAEASTDTQYFGPGTRLTVL.

Only one count was recorded for this clone. The rearrangement links TRBV5-1 to TRBJ1-3; 9 positions match TRBD1. The V gene's germline CDR1 is SGHRS and CDR2 YFSETQ. Losses at the gene ends were 4 bases for V and 1 base for J; bases not matched to a gene: 3. The CDR3 length is 15 residues. The CDR3 sequence: CASSRTGASGNTIYF. CDR3 DNA sequence: TGCGCCAGCAGCCGGACAGGGGCGTCTGGAAACACCATATATTTT.

The rearrangement links TRBV5-1 to TRBJ2-5; 8 bases are a match to TRBD2. V was clipped by 5 bases and J by 3 bases; unmatched bases: 12. The CDR3 sequence is 16 residues long. CDR1 and CDR2 from the germline V gene are SGHRS and YFSETQ. This CDR3 reads CASSEIRLAGKETQYF. The CDR3 DNA sequence: TGCGCCAGCAGTGAAATCCGATTAGCGGGAAAAGAGACCCAGTACTTC.

The genes are TRBV5-4 and TRBJ2-7, with TRBD1 matching over 7 bases. Germline CDR1 reads SGHNT; CDR2 reads YYREEE (reference sequence). This CDR3 comprises 14 residues. The junction had 3 bases not matched to a gene; V was cut back by 2 bases and J by 1 base. This CDR3 reads CASSLQGSSYEQYF. The CDR3 DNA follows: TGTGCCAGCAGCTTACAGGGGTCATCCTACGAGCAGTACTTC.

The rearrangement links TRBV13 to TRBJ2-5; TRBD2 aligns across 12 bases. CDR3 length equals 16 residues. With 4 bases clipped from V and 5 bases from J, the junction kept 8 bases outside the gene matches. Germline V gene lookup returns CDR1 PRHDT and CDR2 FYEKMQ (reference sequence). CDR3 residues: CASSSSGGVSGETQYF. CDR3 DNA: TGTGCCAGCAGCTCTAGCGGGGGGGTCTCGGGGGAGACCCAGTACTTC.

This clone showed up just once. The genes are TRBV6-5 and TRBJ1-6; D might be TRBD1 (6 bases). The germline V gene encodes CDR1 MNHEY and CDR2 SVGAGI. CDR3 size: 15 residues. Between the trimmed V and J ends, which lost 3 bases and 6 bases, there was a span of 12 bases. The CDR3 region is CASSYEGGINSPLHF. The DNA of the CDR3 is TGTGCCAGCAGTTATGAGGGGGGGATTAATTCACCCCTCCACTTT.

The chain combines TRBV11-2 with TRBJ2-7; D might be TRBD1 (5 bases). CDR1 is SGHAT, CDR2 FQNNGV, per germline. Trimming left V 4 bases short and J 4 bases short, with 11 bases between. The CDR3 is 13 amino acids. The CDR3 sequence: CASSSLQAYEQYF. CDR3 in DNA: TGTGCCAGCAGCTCCTTACAGGCGTACGAGCAGTACTTC.

This chain uses TRBV6-5 with TRBJ1-2; 7 bases agree with TRBD1. V was clipped by 5 bases and J by 4 bases; unmatched bases: 7. Per germline, CDR1 MNHEY and CDR2 SVGAGI. The CDR3 has 14 residues. The CDR3 sequence is CASSEVGGFYGYTF. Here the CDR3 DNA reads TGTGCCAGCAGTGAAGTAGGGGGCTTCTATGGCTACACCTTC.

This clone occurred once. The chain couples TRBV4-1 to TRBJ2-7; 9 positions match TRBD1. The germline CDR1 and CDR2 sequences are MGHRA and YSYEKL. This CDR3 spans 15 amino acids. V shed 3 bases and J 3 bases; nucleotides not matched to a gene: 6. CDR3 DNA sequence: TGCGCCAGCAGCCACCGGACAGGGGCCTTCTACGAGCAGTACTTC. Amino acid sequence: CASSHRTGAFYEQYF.

The chain couples TRBV10-3 to TRBJ2-5, with 7 bases lining up with TRBD2. The V gene end was trimmed by 10 bases and the J gene end by 2 bases; junction bases not matched to a gene: 10. Germline CDR1 is ENHRY and CDR2 is SYGVKD. The CDR3 contains 14 residues. The CDR3 DNA sequence: TGTGCCACCAGAGGTACTAGCGAACAAGAGACCCAGTACTTC. This codes for CATRGTSEQETQYF.

The chain carries TRBV28 and TRBJ2-7; 9 nucleotides match TRBD1. V was clipped by 4 bases and J by 2 bases; unmatched bases: 9. The CDR3 is made up of 16 amino acids. Germline lookup yields CDR1 MDHEN and CDR2 SYDVKM. The CDR3 nucleotides read TGTGCCAGCAGTTCACCGGGACAGGGTTTCGCCTACGAGCAGTACTTC. Amino acids: CASSSPGQGFAYEQYF.